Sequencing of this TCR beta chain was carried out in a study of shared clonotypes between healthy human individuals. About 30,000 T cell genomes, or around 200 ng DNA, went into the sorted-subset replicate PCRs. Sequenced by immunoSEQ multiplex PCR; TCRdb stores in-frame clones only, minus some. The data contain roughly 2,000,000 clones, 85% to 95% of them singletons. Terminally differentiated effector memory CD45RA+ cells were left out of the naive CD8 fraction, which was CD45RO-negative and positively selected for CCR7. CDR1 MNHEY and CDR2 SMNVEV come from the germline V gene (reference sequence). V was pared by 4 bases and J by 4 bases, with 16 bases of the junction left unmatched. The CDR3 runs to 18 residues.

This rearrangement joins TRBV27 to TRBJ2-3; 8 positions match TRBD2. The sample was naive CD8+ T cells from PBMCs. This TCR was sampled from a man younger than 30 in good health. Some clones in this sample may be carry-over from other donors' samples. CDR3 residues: CASSSLTVDGRAADTQYF. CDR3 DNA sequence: TGTGCCAGCAGTTCCCTAACTGTTGACGGGAGGGCGGCAGATACGCAGTATTTT.